These T cell receptor beta chains were read from a single sample in a study of early T cells in non-severe SARS-CoV-2 infection. TCRdb ran MiXCR on the 5' RACE reads and lists one entry per CDR3 protein. The table shows about 99,000 distinct CDR3 sequences, with 16% occurring only once. The sequencing sample was made of whole blood. These receptor sequences come from an adult who was a healthcare worker with PCR-confirmed SARS-CoV-2 infection or an uninfected control (not recorded which). CDR3s include the opening cysteine and the closing phenylalanine or tryptophan. The order of the fields is D gene, J gene, clone size, V gene, CDR3 protein, CDR3 DNA. A D gene is named only where the DNA matches it firmly. Not all rows give a size; the values are once, few, many and, for expanded clones, a class.

>NA|TRBJ2-7|NA|TRBV7-9
CASSLDGDYEQYF
TGTGCCAGCAGCTTGGACGGCGACTACGAGCAGTACTTC
>NA|TRBJ2-6|many|TRBV28
CASSPGQSLSGANVLTF
TGTGCCAGCAGCCCTGGACAGTCCCTCTCTGGGGCCAACGTCCTGACTTTC
>NA|TRBJ1-5|NA|TRBV27
CASSWGWNQPQHF
TGTGCCAGCAGTTGGGGATGGAATCAGCCCCAGCATTTT
>NA|TRBJ2-3|NA|TRBV27
CASSSRGIFADTQYF
TGTGCCAGCAGCTCCAGGGGAATATTCGCAGATACGCAGTATTTT
>NA|TRBJ2-7|many|TRBV28
CASSLASYEQYF
TGTGCCAGCAGCCTGGCTTCATACGAGCAGTACTTC
>NA|TRBJ2-5|few|TRBV7-7
CASSLATTETQYF
TGTGCCAGCAGCTTAGCGACTACGGAGACCCAGTACTTC
>NA|TRBJ2-7|few|TRBV28
CASSLRRSSYEQYF
TGTGCCAGCAGTTTAAGGCGGAGCTCCTACGAGCAGTACTTC
>NA|TRBJ1-4|NA|TRBV2
CASTKGVFNEKLFF
TGTGCCAGCACCAAGGGGGTCTTTAATGAAAAACTGTTTTTT
>NA|TRBJ2-7|NA|TRBV28
CASSTPGRVQAYEQYF
TGTGCCAGCAGTACCCCCGGGCGGGTCCAGGCCTACGAGCAGTACTTC
>TRBD2|TRBJ2-1|NA|TRBV11-2
CASSLGSGAGNEQFF
TGTGCCAGCAGCTTAGGTAGCGGGGCGGGGAATGAGCAGTTCTTC
>TRBD1|TRBJ2-1|many|TRBV11-2
CASSLGRKITGGSYNEQFF
TGTGCCAGCAGCTTAGGTAGAAAGATTACAGGGGGCTCCTACAATGAGCAGTTCTTC
>NA|TRBJ1-4|few|TRBV25-1
CASKRGTNEKLFF
TGTGCCAGCAAAAGGGGGACTAATGAAAAACTGTTTTTT
>NA|TRBJ2-3|NA|TRBV27
CASSFKPTTDTQYF
TGTGCCAGCAGTTTTAAGCCGACCACAGATACGCAGTATTTT
>TRBD2|TRBJ2-7|many|TRBV6-2/TRBV6-3
CASRLWAGGPPEQYF
TGTGCCAGCAGACTCTGGGCGGGGGGGCCTCCCGAGCAGTACTTC
>NA|TRBJ2-3|few|TRBV6-1
CASSSPGGADTQYF
TGTGCCAGCAGCTCACCTGGGGGCGCGGATACGCAGTATTTT
>NA|TRBJ2-7|NA|TRBV20-1
CSARDMSYEQYF
TGCAGTGCTAGAGATATGAGCTACGAGCAGTACTTC
>NA|TRBJ2-1|NA|TRBV4-3
CASSQDAGGDSYNEQFF
TGCGCCAGCAGCCAAGATGCAGGAGGAGACTCCTACAATGAGCAGTTCTTC
>NA|TRBJ1-1|many|TRBV28
CASGRLGTLRTEAFF
TGTGCCAGCGGGAGACTAGGGACCCTGAGAACTGAAGCTTTCTTT